This TCR beta chain was sequenced during a study of identical twins. General study results and limits: Abundant beta clonotypes from cord blood bore fewer insertions; memory repertoires lacked this pattern.

The sample holds many counts of this clonotype. Its antigen is unidentified. In TCRdb, the 5' RACE reads were re-called with MiXCR into one record per CDR3 protein. Of approximately 620,000 distinct CDR3 sequences detected, more than 6.5% appear once; the ten largest clones hold approximately 0.96%. This same sample was also taken into another study, of yellow fever vaccine responses in identical twins.

Sequencing was done on a sample of PBMCs. The receptor comes from a woman aged 18-29 years in good health.

CDR3 region: CASSLQDGSYNEQFF. The CDR3 DNA follows: TGCGCCAGCAGCTTGCAGGACGGAAGTTACAATGAGCAGTTCTTC. The V call is TRBV5-1, the J call TRBJ2-1; no clear D. Germline V gives CDR1 SGHRS, CDR2 YFSETQ. V gave up 1 base and J gave up 4 bases, with 12 bases separating them. The CDR3 is made up of 15 amino acids.